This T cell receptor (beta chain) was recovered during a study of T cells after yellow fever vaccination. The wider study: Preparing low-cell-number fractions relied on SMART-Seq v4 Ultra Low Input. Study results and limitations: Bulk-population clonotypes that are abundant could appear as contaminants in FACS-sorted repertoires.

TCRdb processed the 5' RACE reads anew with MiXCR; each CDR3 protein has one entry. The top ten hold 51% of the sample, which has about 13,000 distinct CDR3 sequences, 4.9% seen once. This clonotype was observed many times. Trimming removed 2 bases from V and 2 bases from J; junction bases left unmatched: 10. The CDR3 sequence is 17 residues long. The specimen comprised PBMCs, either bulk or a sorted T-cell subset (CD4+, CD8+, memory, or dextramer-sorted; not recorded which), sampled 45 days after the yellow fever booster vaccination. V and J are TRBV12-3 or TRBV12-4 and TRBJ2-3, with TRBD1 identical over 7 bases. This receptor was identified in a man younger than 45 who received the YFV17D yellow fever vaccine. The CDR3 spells CASSLMTLGQNTDTQYF. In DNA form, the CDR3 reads TGTGCCAGCAGTTTAATGACCTTGGGACAGAACACAGATACGCAGTATTTT.